The 20 T cell receptor beta chains below all came from one sample that was sequenced in a study of blood T cells in healthy people across ages. Through a sample-barcoded 5' primer and a J-beta primer mix, a second PCR was run for about 6 to 11 cycles. One entry per CDR3 protein, called by TCRdb with MiXCR from the 5' RACE reads. Among approximately 810,000 distinct CDR3 sequences listed, less than 35% were seen once. Specimen: blood. These receptors were collected from an elderly woman in good health.

This chain uses TRBV20-1 with TRBJ2-1; the D is unclear. Germline CDR1 and CDR2: DFQATT and SNEGSKA (reference sequence). This CDR3 comprises 12 residues. V lost 4 bases, J lost 3 bases, and 7 bases lay in between. The CDR3 coding sequence is TGCAGTGCTACCCTCGGCTACAATGAGCAGTTCTTC. It specifies CSATLGYNEQFF.

The rearrangement uses TRBV27 and TRBJ2-3; D gene uncertain. The CDR3 loop spans 14 amino acids. Looked up from germline, CDR1 is MNHEY and CDR2 is SMNVEV (reference sequence). The V and J ends lost 1 base and 3 bases respectively, with 8 bases between them. Here the CDR3 reads CASSLLGKTDTQYF. The CDR3 bases are TGTGCCAGCAGTTTATTGGGGAAGACAGATACGCAGTATTTT.

This chain joins TRBV6-1 and TRBJ2-7; 12 nucleotides match TRBD2. Germline assignment: CDR1 MNHNS and CDR2 SASEGT. This CDR3 region has 17 residues. V trimming: 6 bases; J trimming: 4 bases; junction bases outside the gene matches: 13. CDR3 loop: CASSLARPTSGGYEQYF. CDR3 nucleotides: TGTGCCAGCAGCCTCGCGCGACCGACTAGCGGGGGATACGAGCAGTACTTC.

At least ten counts were recorded for this clonotype. The chain has TRBV30 and TRBJ2-1, with D unresolved. Germline loops: CDR1 GTSNPN, CDR2 SVGIG (reference sequence). The CDR3 sequence is 12 residues long. Trimming shortened V by 1 base and J by 8 bases, and 9 bases separated the two germline ends. CDR3 sequence (DNA): TGTGCCTGGAGTGACTCAGGCGATGAGCAGTTCTTC. The encoded protein is CAWSDSGDEQFF.

The chain employs TRBV7-2 and TRBJ1-5; no firm D call. Trimming shortened V by 1 base and J by 2 bases, and 9 bases separated the two germline ends. The CDR3 is 15 residues long. Per the germline V gene, CDR1 is SGHTA and CDR2 is FQGNSA. CDR3 sequence reads: CASSLGGWGNQPQHF. The CDR3 DNA is TGTGCCAGCAGCTTAGGCGGATGGGGCAATCAGCCCCAGCATTTT.

The genes are TRBV29-1 and TRBJ2-1; D gene uncertain. Between the trimmed V and J ends, which lost 3 bases and 13 bases, there was a span of 7 bases. This CDR3 has 9 residues. Looked up from germline, CDR1 is SQVTM and CDR2 is ANQGSEA. The CDR3 sequence is CSVDGPQFF. CDR3 bases: TGCAGCGTTGATGGGCCTCAGTTCTTC.

J is TRBJ2-3 and V is TRBV21-1; the table's D call TRBD1 went unverified against the DNA. TRBV21-1 is a known pseudogene. The length of the CDR3 is 18 residues. Here the CDR3 DNA reads TGTGCCAGCAGCTCCCCCCGGGGCCCAGGGGGGGACACAGATACGCAGTATTTT. Translated: CASSSPRGPGGDTDTQYF.

This clonotype has more than one count but fewer than ten. An end of the junction does not agree with germline; a read error may underlie this. The V and J genes are TRBV9 and TRBJ2-7; 9 nucleotides agree with TRBD2. The J call may be faulty, since TRBJ2-4 better matches the DNA end. The CDR3 has 15 residues. Germline V gives CDR1 SGDLS, CDR2 YYNGEE. The CDR3 region is CASSGSGGSKTIQYF. The CDR3 nucleotides are TGTGCCAGCAGCGGTAGCGGGGGCTCCAAAACCATTCAGTACTTC.

This clonotype was observed a handful of times. V is TRBV20-1 and J is TRBJ2-7, with D tentatively TRBD1 (6 bases). Per germline, CDR1 DFQATT and CDR2 SNEGSKA (reference sequence). The CDR3 has 12 amino acids. V was cut by 6 bases and J by 5 bases, with 14 bases left in between. CDR3 coding DNA: TGCAGTGCCAATACAGGGAATGACGAGCAGTACTTC. Its translation: CSANTGNDEQYF.

This clonotype was observed at least ten times. V and J are TRBV6-2 or TRBV6-3 and TRBJ2-5, with TRBD2 identical over 10 bases. Looked up from germline, CDR1 is MNHEY and CDR2 is SVGEGT. The trim removed 2 bases at V and 3 bases at J, leaving 0 bases unmatched. The CDR3 is 14 amino acids. This CDR3 reads CASSYGTSEETQYF. The CDR3 DNA is TGTGCCAGCAGTTACGGGACTAGCGAAGAGACCCAGTACTTC.

This chain joins TRBV2 and TRBJ2-5, with 9 bases identical to TRBD2. The CDR3 is 17 amino acids. V gave up 0 bases and J gave up 1 base; unmatched junction bases: 6. The germline CDR1 and CDR2 sequences are SNHLY and FYNNEI. Here the CDR3 reads CASSEALAGTGQETQYF. CDR3 coding DNA: TGTGCCAGCAGTGAAGCGCTAGCGGGGACGGGCCAAGAGACCCAGTACTTC.

This clonotype was recorded many times. The V and J genes are TRBV6-1 and TRBJ1-6; 7 positions match TRBD1. The CDR3 sequence is 14 residues long. Germline values: CDR1 MNHNS, CDR2 SASEGT. V trimming: 5 bases; J trimming: 6 bases; junction bases outside the gene matches: 4. The CDR3 protein is CASSKTGSNSPLHF. Written as DNA, the CDR3 is TGTGCCAGCAGTAAGACAGGGAGTAATTCACCCCTCCACTTT.

As for this clonotype: A much more abundant neighbour one base away suggests this may be a read error. The CDR3 bases are TGTGCCAGTTCCCGGGGCAATACGTACGAGCAGTACTTC. It translates to CASSRGNTYEQYF. The rearrangement uses TRBV7-2 and TRBJ2-5; the D call may be TRBD1 or TRBD2 (5 bases each). With the DNA end fitting TRBJ2-7 better, the J assignment may be wrong. In germline, CDR1 is SGHTA, CDR2 FQGNSA. The CDR3 length is 13 residues.

This clonotype was detected only once. The chain carries TRBV6-5 and TRBJ2-1; TRBD2 aligns across 14 bases. The CDR3 runs 16 residues. CDR1 MNHEY and CDR2 SVGAGI come from the germline V gene. The V segment lost 5 bases and the J segment 9 bases; nucleotides outside the gene matches: 9. The CDR3 protein is CASSRVTSGGASEQFF. The CDR3 nucleotides read TGTGCCAGCAGTCGGGTGACTAGCGGGGGGGCTAGTGAGCAGTTCTTC.

The gene calls are TRBV6-6 and TRBJ1-4; TRBD1 matches at 8 bases. Germline V gene data show CDR1 as MNHNY and CDR2 as SVGAGI (reference sequence). The CDR3 totals 14 residues. Losses at the gene ends were 10 bases for V and 3 bases for J; bases not matched to a gene: 7. The DNA for the CDR3 is TGTGCCACACAAAAACAGGGGGCTAATGAAAAACTGTTTTTT. It is translated as CATQKQGANEKLFF.

This clonotype was detected many times. One end of the junction is discordant with germline, which a read error may explain. The rearrangement uses TRBV12-3 or TRBV12-4 and TRBJ2-3, with D unclear. CDR3 size: 11 residues. In DNA form, the CDR3 reads TGTGCCAGCAGCTTAGCAGATACGCAGTATTTT. It yields the protein CASSLADTQYF.

This clonotype was counted at least ten times. The chain employs TRBV5-1 and TRBJ2-1; D is ambiguous. The germline V gene has CDR1 SGHRS and CDR2 YFSETQ. There are 13 residues in the CDR3. Trimming stripped 4 bases from V and 1 base from J, with 6 bases between. CDR3 in amino acids: CASSLRSYNEQFF. CDR3 in DNA: TGCGCCAGCAGCCTGCGGTCCTACAATGAGCAGTTCTTC.

The rearrangement joins TRBV6-2 or TRBV6-3 to TRBJ2-3; TRBD1 agrees at 9 bases. J was trimmed by 3 bases and V by 5 bases; bases with no gene match: 3. The length of the CDR3 is 14 residues. Germline V CDR1 and CDR2: MNHEY, SVGEGT. The CDR3 is CASSRDRETDTQYF. The CDR3 DNA reads TGTGCCAGCAGTCGGGACAGGGAGACAGATACGCAGTATTTT.

This clonotype appeared a few times. The rearrangement uses TRBV2 and TRBJ1-1, with 7 bases aligning to TRBD1. The V segment lost 8 bases and the J segment 7 bases; nucleotides outside the gene matches: 7. Germline CDR1 SNHLY, CDR2 FYNNEI. This CDR3 is built from 12 residues. CDR3 region: CASSGGLGEAFF. The CDR3 coding sequence is TGTGCCAGCTCAGGGGGTTTGGGTGAAGCTTTCTTT.

This clonotype was seen only a few times. A read error may produce the germline difference seen at one junction end. This chain connects TRBV27 to TRBJ2-1; 11 bases agree with TRBD1. The germline gives CDR1 MNHEY, CDR2 SMNVEV (reference sequence). The CDR3 is made up of 16 amino acids. The CDR3 is CAGSRDRGVIVAEQFF. The CDR3 bases are TGTGCCGGCAGTCGGGACAGGGGGGTTATAGTCGCGGAGCAGTTCTTC.